This is a list of T cell receptor beta chains from one sample in a study of PD-1 blockade in classical Hodgkin lymphoma. Using immunoSEQ multiplex PCR, the repertoire was profiled, and TCRdb retains in-frame clones only, with some absent. The sample records under 110,000 clones, roughly 89% being singletons. The starting material was peripheral blood mononuclear cells (PBMCs), obtained before the second cycle of nivolumab. All receptors derive from a human donor with classical Hodgkin lymphoma. The CDR3 runs from the conserved cysteine through the conserved F or W. D genes are given only for firm matches. Clone size, where shown, is once, few, many, or a class for clones that have expanded.

abundance: .
v_gene: TRBV19
d_gene: .
j_gene: TRBJ1-1
CDR3nt: TGTGCCAGTAGTAGCGGGGGGCCGAACACTGAAGCTTTCTTT
CDR3aa: CASSSGGPNTEAFF

abundance: .
v_gene: TRBV19
d_gene: .
j_gene: TRBJ1-2
CDR3nt: TGTGCCAGTAGTATCGCACAGGCAAGCTATGGCTACACCTTC
CDR3aa: CASSIAQASYGYTF

abundance: .
v_gene: TRBV11-2
d_gene: .
j_gene: TRBJ2-7
CDR3nt: TGTGCCAGCAGCTCTCACAAAGCCTACGAGCAGTACTTC
CDR3aa: CASSSHKAYEQYF

abundance: .
v_gene: TRBV19
d_gene: TRBD1
j_gene: TRBJ1-3
CDR3nt: TGTGCCAGTAGCGACAGGGTGAATGAAGGAAACACCATATATTTT
CDR3aa: CASSDRVNEGNTIYF

abundance: .
v_gene: TRBV7-9
d_gene: .
j_gene: TRBJ2-7
CDR3nt: TGTGCCAGCAGCTTAGCCGCGGGGTACGAGCAGTACTTC
CDR3aa: CASSLAAGYEQYF

abundance: .
v_gene: TRBV4-1
d_gene: TRBD2
j_gene: TRBJ2-2
CDR3nt: TGCGCCAGCAGCCAAGTACTAGCGGGGGGGCTCGCGAACACCGGGGAGCTGTTTTTT
CDR3aa: CASSQVLAGGLANTGELFF

abundance: .
v_gene: TRBV25-1
d_gene: .
j_gene: TRBJ1-6
CDR3nt: TGTGCCAGCAGTGACAGGATGGAGGTGACCTATAATTCACCCCTCCACTTT
CDR3aa: CASSDRMEVTYNSPLHF

abundance: .
v_gene: TRBV29-1
d_gene: .
j_gene: TRBJ2-3
CDR3nt: TGCAGCGTTGAAACCCAGGGGACAGATACGCAGTATTTT
CDR3aa: CSVETQGTDTQYF

abundance: .
v_gene: TRBV5-1
d_gene: .
j_gene: TRBJ1-1
CDR3nt: TGCGCCAGCAGCTTCAGGGAGGGCGCAGCTTTCTTT
CDR3aa: CASSFREGAAFF

abundance: .
v_gene: TRBV7-9
d_gene: TRBD1
j_gene: TRBJ1-2
CDR3nt: TGTGCCAGCAGCCCGGGACAGGGAGAGGGCTACACCTTC
CDR3aa: CASSPGQGEGYTF

abundance: .
v_gene: TRBV2
d_gene: .
j_gene: TRBJ1-4
CDR3nt: TGTGCCAGCAGTGAACTCGTCGGAACTAATGAAAAACTGTTTTTT
CDR3aa: CASSELVGTNEKLFF

abundance: .
v_gene: TRBV18
d_gene: TRBD1
j_gene: TRBJ1-3
CDR3nt: TGTGCCAGCTCACAGGGACAGGGGGAGTCTGGAAACACCATATATTTT
CDR3aa: CASSQGQGESGNTIYF

abundance: .
v_gene: TRBV5-1
d_gene: .
j_gene: TRBJ2-5
CDR3nt: TGCGCCAGCAGCCCCTCCCTTTTACAAGAGACCCAGTACTTC
CDR3aa: CASSPSLLQETQYF

abundance: .
v_gene: TRBV25-1
d_gene: .
j_gene: TRBJ2-7
CDR3nt: TGTGCCAGCATGGACAGTCCCTTCTCCTACGAGCAGTACTTC
CDR3aa: CASMDSPFSYEQYF

abundance: .
v_gene: TRBV19
d_gene: TRBD1
j_gene: TRBJ2-1
CDR3nt: TGTGCCACTATCGCCGCCGGGACAGGGTCTGATGAGCAGTTCTTC
CDR3aa: CATIAAGTGSDEQFF

abundance: .
v_gene: TRBV5-1
d_gene: TRBD1
j_gene: TRBJ2-1
CDR3nt: TGCGCCAGCACACAGGGGGCCTCCTACAATGAGCAGTTCTTC
CDR3aa: CASTQGASYNEQFF

abundance: .
v_gene: TRBV11-2
d_gene: TRBD1
j_gene: TRBJ1-2
CDR3nt: TGTGCCAGCAGCTTAGCGACAGGGGGGGTCTATGGCTACACCTTC
CDR3aa: CASSLATGGVYGYTF

abundance: .
v_gene: TRBV5-6
d_gene: TRBD1
j_gene: TRBJ2-2
CDR3nt: TGTGCCAGCAGCTTAAAGACAGGGGGTAGCACCGGGGAGCTGTTTTTT
CDR3aa: CASSLKTGGSTGELFF

abundance: .
v_gene: TRBV19
d_gene: .
j_gene: TRBJ2-5
CDR3nt: TGTGCCAGTAGTATTCAGGGAGAAGAGACCCAGTACTTC
CDR3aa: CASSIQGEETQYF

abundance: .
v_gene: TRBV2
d_gene: .
j_gene: TRBJ2-1
CDR3nt: TGTGCCAGCAGCCTTCAATACAATGAGCAGTTCTTC
CDR3aa: CASSLQYNEQFF

abundance: .
v_gene: TRBV11-2
d_gene: .
j_gene: TRBJ1-1
CDR3nt: TGTGCCAGCAGCTTCGGTAGGGGGACTGAAGCTTTCTTT
CDR3aa: CASSFGRGTEAFF

abundance: .
v_gene: TRBV30
d_gene: .
j_gene: TRBJ1-2
CDR3nt: TGTGCCTGGAGTGAAGGGACGGACTATGGCTACACCTTC
CDR3aa: CAWSEGTDYGYTF

abundance: .
v_gene: TRBV4-1
d_gene: .
j_gene: TRBJ2-7
CDR3nt: TGCGCCAGCAGCCAGTGGAGGATACTCATCGGGAGCTACGAGCAGTACTTC
CDR3aa: CASSQWRILIGSYEQYF

abundance: .
v_gene: TRBV27
d_gene: .
j_gene: TRBJ1-4
CDR3nt: TGTGCCAGCAGTTTTTGGGGGCGAGGTAATGAAAAACTGTTTTTT
CDR3aa: CASSFWGRGNEKLFF

abundance: .
v_gene: TRBV7-2
d_gene: .
j_gene: TRBJ2-3
CDR3nt: TGTGCCAGCAGCCCTGGGACTGCCACAGATACGCAGTATTTT
CDR3aa: CASSPGTATDTQYF

abundance: .
v_gene: TRBV14
d_gene: .
j_gene: TRBJ2-3
CDR3nt: TGTGCCAGCAGCCAAAGGGACACGCAGTATTTT
CDR3aa: CASSQRDTQYF

abundance: .
v_gene: TRBV27
d_gene: .
j_gene: TRBJ1-6
CDR3nt: TGTGCCAGCAGTTTAATAGCAAGGCAAGCAGGGTCCTATAATTCACCCCTCCACTTT
CDR3aa: CASSLIARQAGSYNSPLHF

abundance: .
v_gene: TRBV18
d_gene: .
j_gene: TRBJ1-1
CDR3nt: TGTGCCAGCTCACCAGCGGCACAACAAAACACTGAAGCTTTCTTT
CDR3aa: CASSPAAQQNTEAFF

abundance: .
v_gene: TRBV6-6
d_gene: .
j_gene: TRBJ2-4
CDR3nt: TGTGCCAGCAATTCATTAGCCAAAAACATTCAGTACTTC
CDR3aa: CASNSLAKNIQYF

abundance: .
v_gene: TRBV4-2
d_gene: .
j_gene: TRBJ2-5
CDR3nt: TGTGCCAGCAGCCCACTTGCCGGGACTGAGACCCAGTACTTC
CDR3aa: CASSPLAGTETQYF

abundance: few
v_gene: TRBV30
d_gene: .
j_gene: TRBJ1-2
CDR3nt: TGTGCCTGGAGTGCCCATGCCGGGTCTCGGTTAGGAGGCTACACCTTC
CDR3aa: CAWSAHAGSRLGGYTF

abundance: .
v_gene: TRBV4-2
d_gene: TRBD1
j_gene: TRBJ2-6
CDR3nt: TGTGCCAGCAGCCACCACGGACAGGTTAGCTCTGGGGCCAACGTCCTGACTTTC
CDR3aa: CASSHHGQVSSGANVLTF

abundance: .
v_gene: TRBV6-6
d_gene: TRBD1
j_gene: TRBJ1-2
CDR3nt: TGTGCCAGCAGTCGGGACAGGGTAGGGGAGGGCTACACCTTC
CDR3aa: CASSRDRVGEGYTF

abundance: .
v_gene: TRBV10-3
d_gene: .
j_gene: TRBJ2-7
CDR3nt: TGTGCCATCAGTGATGGTACAGAGATTTCCTACGAGCAGTACTTC
CDR3aa: CAISDGTEISYEQYF

abundance: .
v_gene: TRBV30
d_gene: .
j_gene: TRBJ2-5
CDR3nt: TGTGCCTCTGGAGAGGGGGGGGAGACCCAGTACTTC
CDR3aa: CASGEGGETQYF

abundance: .
v_gene: TRBV5-1
d_gene: TRBD1
j_gene: TRBJ2-7
CDR3nt: TGCGCCAGCAGCCGACACAGGGGCCGGGAATCCTACGAGCAGTACTTC
CDR3aa: CASSRHRGRESYEQYF

abundance: .
v_gene: TRBV6-5
d_gene: .
j_gene: TRBJ2-2
CDR3nt: TGTGCCAGCAGTTACCGGTTCGGGGAGCTGTTTTTT
CDR3aa: CASSYRFGELFF

abundance: .
v_gene: TRBV6-5
d_gene: TRBD1
j_gene: TRBJ2-5
CDR3nt: TGTGCCAGCAGTTACGGGGGGACAGGGGAGTTTGAGACCCAGTACTTC
CDR3aa: CASSYGGTGEFETQYF

abundance: .
v_gene: TRBV6-5
d_gene: .
j_gene: TRBJ2-7
CDR3nt: TGTGCCTCCAGAGGGGGGGGCTCCTACGAGCAGTACTTC
CDR3aa: CASRGGGSYEQYF

abundance: .
v_gene: TRBV6-6
d_gene: .
j_gene: TRBJ1-1
CDR3nt: TGTGCCAGCAGTTACCGGGCAGGGTCGAACACTGAAGCTTTCTTT
CDR3aa: CASSYRAGSNTEAFF

abundance: once
v_gene: TRBV1
d_gene: .
j_gene: TRBJ2-1
CDR3nt: TGCACCAGCAGCCCTCGGGGCGGGGACCTCTCCTACAATGAGCAGTTCTTC
CDR3aa: CTSSPRGGDLSYNEQFF

abundance: once
v_gene: TRBV28
d_gene: .
j_gene: TRBJ2-5
CDR3nt: TGTGCCAGCAGGCCCTCTGGGATCCGAGAGACCCAGTACTTC
CDR3aa: CASRPSGIRETQYF

abundance: .
v_gene: TRBV9
d_gene: .
j_gene: TRBJ1-6
CDR3nt: TGTGCCAGCATTAACTGCATCGCGCCCCTTTTCTGTTCACCCCTCCACTTT
CDR3aa: CASINCIAPLFCSPLHF

abundance: .
v_gene: TRBV30
d_gene: .
j_gene: TRBJ1-5
CDR3nt: TGTGCCTGGAGTGTACGGGAAGGGATCCGTCAGCCCCAGCATTTT
CDR3aa: CAWSVREGIRQPQHF

abundance: .
v_gene: TRBV11-2
d_gene: TRBD1
j_gene: TRBJ1-2
CDR3nt: TGTGCCAGCAGCCGAACGGGGTCATGGACAGGAGACTATGGCTACACCTTC
CDR3aa: CASSRTGSWTGDYGYTF

abundance: .
v_gene: TRBV4-1
d_gene: .
j_gene: TRBJ1-2
CDR3nt: TGCGCCAGCAGCCAAGATCGTCCAGGCCCGCCGGGGGATGGCTACACCTTC
CDR3aa: CASSQDRPGPPGDGYTF

abundance: .
v_gene: TRBV7-2
d_gene: TRBD2
j_gene: TRBJ2-4
CDR3nt: TGTGCCAGCAGTTCTTCCTCCGGGACTAGCGCTAACATTCAGTACTTC
CDR3aa: CASSSSSGTSANIQYF

abundance: .
v_gene: TRBV12-5
d_gene: .
j_gene: TRBJ1-3
CDR3nt: TGTGCTAGTCGTGCGGGGGAAGGAAACACCATATATTTT
CDR3aa: CASRAGEGNTIYF

abundance: .
v_gene: TRBV27
d_gene: .
j_gene: TRBJ2-7
CDR3nt: TGTGCCAGCAGCCCCGGAGGGATAACTTACGAGCAGTACTTC
CDR3aa: CASSPGGITYEQYF

abundance: .
v_gene: TRBV9
d_gene: .
j_gene: TRBJ1-2
CDR3nt: TGTGCCAGCAGCGTAGCAGGCTATGGCTACACCTTC
CDR3aa: CASSVAGYGYTF

abundance: .
v_gene: TRBV2
d_gene: .
j_gene: TRBJ2-5
CDR3nt: TGTGCCAGCAGTGGAAAAGAGACCCAGTACTTC
CDR3aa: CASSGKETQYF

abundance: .
v_gene: TRBV27
d_gene: .
j_gene: TRBJ2-5
CDR3nt: TGTGCCAGCAGTTTGAGAACTGCGGCCGAGACCCAGTACTTC
CDR3aa: CASSLRTAAETQYF